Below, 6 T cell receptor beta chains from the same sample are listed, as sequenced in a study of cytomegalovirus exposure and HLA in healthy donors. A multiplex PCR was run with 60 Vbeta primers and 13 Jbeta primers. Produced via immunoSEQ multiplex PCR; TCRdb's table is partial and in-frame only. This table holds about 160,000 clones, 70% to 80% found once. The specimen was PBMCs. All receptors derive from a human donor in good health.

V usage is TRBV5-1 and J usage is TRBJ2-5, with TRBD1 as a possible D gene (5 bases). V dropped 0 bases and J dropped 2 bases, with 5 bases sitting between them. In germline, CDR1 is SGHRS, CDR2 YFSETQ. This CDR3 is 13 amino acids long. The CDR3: CASSLGQQETQYF. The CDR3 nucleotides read TGCGCCAGCAGCTTGGGACAGCAAGAGACCCAGTACTTC.

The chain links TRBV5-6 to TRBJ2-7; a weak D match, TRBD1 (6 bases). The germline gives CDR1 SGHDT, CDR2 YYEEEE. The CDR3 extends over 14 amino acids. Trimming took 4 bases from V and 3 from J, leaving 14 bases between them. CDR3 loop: CASSLGQLSYEQYF. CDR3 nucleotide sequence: TGTGCCAGCAGCCTTGGACAGCTTAGCTACGAGCAGTACTTC.

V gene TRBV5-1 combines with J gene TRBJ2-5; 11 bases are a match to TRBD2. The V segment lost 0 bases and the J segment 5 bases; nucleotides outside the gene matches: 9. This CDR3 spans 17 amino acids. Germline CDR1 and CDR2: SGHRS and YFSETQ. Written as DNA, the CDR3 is TGCGCCAGCAGCTTGGCGGTTAGCGGGGGGGCATTCGAGACCCAGTACTTC. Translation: CASSLAVSGGAFETQYF. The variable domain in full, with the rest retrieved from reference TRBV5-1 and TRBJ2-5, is KAGVTQTPRYLIKTRGQQVTLSCSPISGHRSVSWYQQTPGQGLQFLFEYFSETQRNKGNFPGRFSGRQFSNSRSEMNVSTLELGDSALYLCASSLAVSGGAFETQYFGPGTRLLVL.

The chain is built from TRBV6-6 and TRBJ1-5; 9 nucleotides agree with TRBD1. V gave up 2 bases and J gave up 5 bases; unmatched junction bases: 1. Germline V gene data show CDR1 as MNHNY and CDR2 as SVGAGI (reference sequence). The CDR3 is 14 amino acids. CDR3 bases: TGTGCCAGCAGTTACAGGGACAGGGATCAGCCCCAGCATTTT. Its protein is CASSYRDRDQPQHF.

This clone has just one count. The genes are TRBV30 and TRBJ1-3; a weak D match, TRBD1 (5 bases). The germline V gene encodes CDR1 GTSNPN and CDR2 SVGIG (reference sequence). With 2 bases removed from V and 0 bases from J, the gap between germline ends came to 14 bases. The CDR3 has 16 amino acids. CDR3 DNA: TGTGCCTGGAGTATCCGGGCCGGGGGCTCTGGAAACACCATATATTTT. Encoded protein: CAWSIRAGGSGNTIYF. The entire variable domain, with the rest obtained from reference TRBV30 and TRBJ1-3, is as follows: SQTIHQWPATLVQPVGSPLSLECTVEGTSNPNLYWYRQAAGRGLQLLFYSVGIGQISSEVPQNLSASRPQDRQFILSSKKLLLSDSGFYLCAWSIRAGGSGNTIYFGEGSWLTVV.

The CDR3 region is CASSFLRDSSYGYTF. CDR3 nucleotide sequence: TGTGCCAGCAGTTTTCTCCGCGACAGCTCCTATGGCTACACCTTC. The chain links TRBV27 to TRBJ1-2, with D tentatively TRBD1 (5 bases). The V gene's germline CDR1 is MNHEY and CDR2 SMNVEV (reference sequence). The CDR3 is made up of 15 amino acids. The V end lost 3 bases, the J end lost 4 bases, and 15 bases lay between the germline ends.